The next 23 T cell receptor beta chains were all read from a single sample in a study of cytomegalovirus exposure and HLA in healthy donors. TCRdb's copy holds only in-frame clones and misses some; the assay was immunoSEQ multiplex PCR. Among 250,000 to 300,000 clones listed, around 89% were seen once. Material: PBMCs. These receptors came from a woman under 30 in good health and CMV-seronegative.

V gene TRBV14 combines with J gene TRBJ1-2; D unresolved. The CDR3 covers 12 residues. Germline values: CDR1 SGHDN, CDR2 FVKESK. The V gene lost 1 base and the J gene lost 5 bases, with 5 bases spanning the gap. CDR3 bases: TGTGCCAGCAGCCAAGGCAGATATGGCTACACCTTC. Translating gives CASSQGRYGYTF. The variable domain in full, completed from reference TRBV14 and TRBJ1-2, reads EAGVTQFPSHSVIEKGQTVTLRCDPISGHDNLYWYRRVMGKEIKFLLHFVKESKQDESGMPNNRFLAERTGGTYSTLKVQPAELEDSGVYFCASSQGRYGYTFGSGTRLTVV.

The chain uses TRBV7-9 and TRBJ1-5; D uncertain. The CDR3 runs to 16 residues. V was clipped by 4 bases and J by 3 bases, with 16 bases between them. Germline V gene lookup returns CDR1 SEHNR and CDR2 FQNEAQ (reference sequence). CDR3 DNA sequence: TGTGCCAGCAGCTCGGACGGAGGACGGTCCAATCAGCCCCAGCATTTT. It specifies CASSSDGGRSNQPQHF.

The chain couples TRBV7-9 to TRBJ2-7; 7 bases match TRBD1. Germline CDR1 and CDR2: SEHNR and FQNEAQ (reference sequence). This CDR3 region has 14 residues. V was clipped by 3 bases and J by 2 bases; unmatched bases: 4. CDR3 in DNA: TGTGCCAGCAGCTTGTTGGGACAGACCTACGAGCAGTACGTC. Protein product: CASSLLGQTYEQYV.

V and J are TRBV14 and TRBJ1-1; no firm D call. Germline V lookup: CDR1 SGHDN, CDR2 FVKESK. CDR3 size: 13 residues. The V and J ends lost 5 bases and 4 bases respectively, with 11 bases between them. This CDR3 reads CASSTSWSTEAFF. The CDR3 DNA is TGTGCCAGCAGCACCTCTTGGAGCACTGAAGCTTTCTTT.

The chain is built from TRBV19 and TRBJ1-5, with TRBD1 matching 8 bases. V gave up 4 bases and J gave up 3 bases; unmatched junction bases: 2. The length of the CDR3 is 14 residues. Germline CDR1 is LNHDA and CDR2 is SQIVND (reference sequence). The CDR3 DNA follows: TGTGCCAGTAGTACGACAGGGGACAATCAGCCCCAGCATTTT. This gives the protein CASSTTGDNQPQHF.

V gene TRBV7-2 combines with J gene TRBJ2-7; D is possibly TRBD1 (5 bases). CDR3 length equals 15 residues. V lost 0 bases, J lost 2 bases, and 11 bases lay in between. Germline V lookup: CDR1 SGHTA, CDR2 FQGNSA. The DNA for the CDR3 is TGTGCCAGCAGCTTAGCGACAGTTCTTACCTACGAGCAGTACTTC. Protein: CASSLATVLTYEQYF.

This clone was seen once. V and J are TRBV4-1 and TRBJ1-6; D unclear. In germline, CDR1 is MGHRA, CDR2 YSYEKL. This CDR3 is 16 amino acids long. Trimming took 2 bases from V and 7 from J, leaving 15 bases between them. The CDR3 DNA is TGCGCCAGCAGCCAACCTGGAGCCAGTATCAATTCACCCCTCCACTTT. Its protein is CASSQPGASINSPLHF.

This clone was detected only a few times. The rearrangement uses TRBV19 and TRBJ1-5; the match to TRBD1 covers 9 bases. J gave up 3 bases and V 6 bases, and 9 bases lay outside the gene matches. The length of the CDR3 is 16 residues. Per germline, CDR1 LNHDA and CDR2 SQIVND (reference sequence). CDR3 sequence: CASRDRGALNNQPQHF. In DNA, the CDR3 is TGTGCCAGTAGGGACAGGGGCGCCCTAAACAATCAGCCCCAGCATTTT. The whole variable domain, filled in from reference TRBV19 and TRBJ1-5, reads DGGITQSPKYLFRKEGQNVTLSCEQNLNHDAMYWYRQDPGQGLRLIYYSQIVNDFQKGDIAEGYSVSREKKESFPLTVTSAQKNPTAFYLCASRDRGALNNQPQHFGDGTRLSIL.

This sequence joins TRBV7-9 and TRBJ2-2; 7 bases align to TRBD1. J lost 1 base, V lost 3 bases, and 5 bases had no gene match. The CDR3 spans 16 residues. Germline loops: CDR1 SEHNR, CDR2 FQNEAQ (reference sequence). This chain's CDR3 is CASSLADRLNTGELFF. As DNA, the CDR3 is TGTGCCAGCAGCTTGGCGGACAGGTTGAACACCGGGGAGCTGTTTTTT.

V is TRBV29-1 and J is TRBJ2-2; TRBD1 might be the D (6 bases). The CDR3 runs 17 residues. Germline-derived CDR1 and CDR2 are SQVTM and ANQGSEA. V lost 4 bases to trimming and J lost 0 bases, with 18 bases between them. CDR3 region: CSVVWTDNYANTGELFF. The DNA for the CDR3 is TGCAGCGTTGTCTGGACAGATAACTACGCGAACACCGGGGAGCTGTTTTTT.

This clone was counted once. The V gene is TRBV7-2, the J gene TRBJ2-7; 7 nucleotides agree with TRBD1. CDR3 length equals 12 residues. V dropped 5 bases and J dropped 6; count of bases not matched to a gene: 4. The germline CDR1 and CDR2 sequences are SGHTA and FQGNSA. The CDR3 nucleotides are TGTGCCAGCAGCACGAACAGGGGCGAGCAGTACTTC. It is translated as CASSTNRGEQYF.

This clone was seen a few times. The chain recombines TRBV6-5 with TRBJ2-7; 9 bases agree with TRBD1. The V segment lost 11 bases and the J segment 5 bases; nucleotides outside the gene matches: 10. CDR1 MNHEY and CDR2 SVGAGI come from the germline V gene. This CDR3 has 13 amino acids. The CDR3 nucleotides are TGTGCCGCAGGACAGGGGATGAGGAACGAGCAGTACGTC. Translating it yields CAAGQGMRNEQYV.

The chain couples TRBV7-8 to TRBJ2-5; D possibly corresponds to TRBD2 (7 bases). Germline V gene sequence: CDR1 SGHVS, CDR2 FQNEAQ. The CDR3 is made up of 19 amino acids. V gave up 7 bases and J gave up 5 bases, with 32 bases separating them. The CDR3: CASTNPIGGLGEGGETQYF. The CDR3 DNA sequence: TGTGCCAGCACCAATCCCATCGGCGGTCTGGGAGAGGGGGGGGAGACCCAGTACTTC.

This chain uses TRBV4-1 with TRBJ1-4; unclear D gene. The CDR3 runs 13 residues. Germline V lookup: CDR1 MGHRA, CDR2 YSYEKL. The V gene lost 2 bases and the J gene lost 5 bases, with 6 bases spanning the gap. CDR3 in DNA: TGCGCCAGCAGCCAATCAGGAAATGAAAAACTGTTTTTT. Encoded protein: CASSQSGNEKLFF.

Here the CDR3 DNA reads TGTGCCAGCAGCCGTACTTATGGTGCGGGGACAGCCTTTGTTTCACCCCTCCACTTT. Residues: CASSRTYGAGTAFVSPLHF. V is TRBV7-2 and J is TRBJ1-6; 7 bases are shared with TRBD1. Trimming at V came to 5 bases and at J to 9 bases, leaving 22 bases not matched to a gene. This CDR3 has 19 residues. Per germline, CDR1 SGHTA and CDR2 FQGNSA.

This chain connects TRBV19 to TRBJ2-7, with TRBD1 identical over 9 bases. The CDR3 covers 13 residues. V was clipped by 7 bases and J by 4 bases; unmatched bases: 5. Germline V gene data show CDR1 as LNHDA and CDR2 as SQIVND (reference sequence). The CDR3 DNA reads as TGTGCCAGTACCGGGACAGGGTTTTACGAGCAGTACTTC. This sequence encodes CASTGTGFYEQYF.

The gene calls are TRBV6-1 and TRBJ2-7, with D possibly TRBD1 on 6 matching bases. CDR3 length: 15 amino acids. The germline CDR1 and CDR2 sequences are MNHNS and SASEGT. V lost 2 bases and J 2 bases, leaving 13 bases between the germline ends. CDR3 protein: CASSEQDSLTYEQYF. The CDR3 DNA reads TGTGCCAGCAGTGAACAGGACAGCTTAACCTACGAGCAGTACTTC.

The rearrangement links TRBV19 to TRBJ2-7; D is possibly TRBD1 (6 bases). The V end was cut by 6 bases, the J end by 2 bases, with 14 bases between. CDR3 length: 14 residues. Germline loops: CDR1 LNHDA, CDR2 SQIVND (reference sequence). The CDR3 DNA reads TGTGCCAGTAGCCTTACGACAGGACCCTACGAGCAGTACTTC. Translated, it gives CASSLTTGPYEQYF.

Comments on this clone: Relative to the germline gene, one junction end is altered; a read error may explain this. CDR3 residues: CASSRDVTGALPRLF. CDR3 coding DNA: TGTGCCAGCAGCCGAGACGTCACAGGGGCGCTGCCCCGCCTCTTC. The chain has TRBV7-9 and TRBJ1-2; the match to TRBD1 covers 7 bases. The CDR3 spans 15 residues. Germline V gene sequence: CDR1 SEHNR, CDR2 FQNEAQ (reference sequence).

The genes are TRBV27 and TRBJ2-5; D call uncertain. The germline V and J ends were trimmed by 2 bases and 11 bases, with 9 bases remaining between them. The length of the CDR3 is 11 residues. Germline CDR1 MNHEY, CDR2 SMNVEV (reference sequence). CDR3 nucleotide sequence: TGTGCCAGCAGTTTACTAGGTGAGCAGTACTTC. Amino acids: CASSLLGEQYF.

This chain links TRBV11-2 with TRBJ2-5; TRBD1 is a possible D gene (6 bases). The CDR3 is 14 residues long. The germline V gene has CDR1 SGHAT and CDR2 FQNNGV. Trimming pared 5 bases from V and 1 base from J, leaving 11 bases between. CDR3 in DNA: TGTGCCAGCAGCCACGGACAGATCCAAGAGACCCAGTACTTC. This gives the protein CASSHGQIQETQYF.

The chain employs TRBV18 and TRBJ1-1, with D tentatively TRBD1 (6 bases). V dropped 0 bases and J dropped 5 bases, with 16 bases sitting between them. The germline V gene encodes CDR1 KGHSH and CDR2 LQKENI. The CDR3 extends over 16 amino acids. The CDR3 DNA is TGTGCCAGCTCACCACCTACAGGGATCGGTGAGACTGAAGCTTTCTTT. Translated, it gives CASSPPTGIGETEAFF.

The genes are TRBV30 and TRBJ1-5, with D perhaps TRBD1 (6 bases). Trimming cost V 2 bases and J 1 base, with 15 bases left between them. CDR1 is GTSNPN and CDR2 is SVGIG in the germline V gene (reference sequence). This CDR3 comprises 16 residues. The CDR3 here is CAWSPWTDPSNQPQHF. The DNA of the CDR3 is TGTGCCTGGAGTCCGTGGACAGACCCCAGCAATCAGCCCCAGCATTTT.